These 28 T cell receptor beta chains were sequenced from one sample in a study of patients and donors after allogeneic stem cell transplantation. TCRdb called the RT-PCR reads again in MiXCR, with one record for every CDR3 protein. This table holds some 150,000 distinct CDR3 sequences, roughly two fifths found once. The sequenced material came from blood, either unsorted or a sorted T cell fraction (not recorded which). Receptors originate from a human donor who was either an allogeneic HSCT recipient or a stem cell or donor lymphocyte infusion donor (not recorded which). It is not recorded whose cells these are; they may come from a transplant donor.

This chain uses TRBV12-3 or TRBV12-4 with TRBJ1-1; no firm D call. Trimming took 5 bases from V and 3 from J, leaving 13 bases between them. The CDR3 length is 14 residues. The CDR3 coding sequence is TGTGCCAGCAGTCAAACCATACAGTACACTGAAGCTTTCTTT. Protein product: CASSQTIQYTEAFF.

The rearrangement joins TRBV6-5 to TRBJ1-2; 11 bases are shared with TRBD1. Germline CDR1 is MNHEY and CDR2 is SVGAGI. The CDR3 is 14 residues long. V lost 6 bases to trimming and J lost 8 bases; unmatched junction nucleotides: 8. The CDR3 DNA sequence: TGTGCCAGCAGCTCCGGACAGGGGGCATGGGGCTACACCTTC. Amino acid sequence: CASSSGQGAWGYTF.

The chain uses TRBV7-2 and TRBJ1-2, with D hard to call. The germline V gene has CDR1 SGHTA and CDR2 FQGNSA. The CDR3 has 12 amino acids. Trimming pared 4 bases from V and 5 bases from J, leaving 8 bases between. CDR3 amino acids: CASSYGVYGYTF. DNA for the CDR3: TGTGCCAGCAGCTATGGGGTTTATGGCTACACCTTC.

This chain links TRBV20-1 with TRBJ1-6, with D possibly being TRBD1 (6 bases). Germline V lookup: CDR1 DFQATT, CDR2 SNEGSKA (reference sequence). V lost 2 bases to trimming and J lost 5 bases, with 10 bases between them. CDR3 length: 14 residues. The CDR3 coding sequence is TGCAGTGCTAGACCCGGGGGCAATAATTCACCCCTCCACTTT. Translating gives CSARPGGNNSPLHF.

The chain couples TRBV28 to TRBJ1-6; 7 bases are a match to TRBD1. This CDR3 comprises 15 residues. With V trimmed by 6 bases and J by 7 bases, 9 bases remained unmatched. The germline CDR1 and CDR2 sequences are MDHEN and SYDVKM. CDR3 in DNA: TGTGCCAGCAGGGACGCCGGGACAGTAAATTCACCCCTCCACTTT. As protein: CASRDAGTVNSPLHF.

In its sample, this clonotype ranks as medium-sized. The chain joins TRBV6-5 to TRBJ1-2; tentative D call: TRBD1 (6 bases). The germline gives CDR1 MNHEY, CDR2 SVGAGI. The ends were cut back, 4 bases at V and 0 bases at J, with 15 bases in the middle. The CDR3 consists of 16 residues. Here the CDR3 reads CASSSLTRTANYGYTF. The CDR3 DNA reads TGTGCCAGCAGTTCCCTCACACGGACAGCTAACTATGGCTACACCTTC.

This clonotype was observed a few times. The gene calls are TRBV7-9 and TRBJ1-1, with 9 positions matching TRBD1. The CDR3 spans 12 residues. V trimming: 9 bases; J trimming: 6 bases; junction bases outside the gene matches: 5. The germline CDR1 and CDR2 sequences are SEHNR and FQNEAQ (reference sequence). In nucleotides, the CDR3 is TGTGCCAGTACAGGGGGCGCTCCTGAAGCTTTCTTT. Amino acids: CASTGGAPEAFF.

The chain has TRBV20-1 and TRBJ1-2; D is perhaps TRBD1 (5 bases). Trimming shortened V by 7 bases and J by 0 bases, and 15 bases separated the two germline ends. The CDR3 consists of 14 residues. The germline CDR1 and CDR2 sequences are DFQATT and SNEGSKA (reference sequence). The CDR3 region has the DNA TGCAGTGACCTGGGTCGACAGCCTAACTATGGCTACACCTTC. It is translated as CSDLGRQPNYGYTF.

On this clonotype itself: An end of the junction does not agree with germline; a read error may underlie this. This chain connects TRBV20-1 to TRBJ1-1; D ambiguous. Germline lookup yields CDR1 DFQATT and CDR2 SNEGSKA (reference sequence). The CDR3 extends over 13 amino acids. Here the CDR3 DNA reads TGCAGTGCCAGAGACGGGAGGGACACTGAAGCTTTCTTT. Translating gives CSARDGRDTEAFF.

J is TRBJ1-5 and V is TRBV7-9, with D possibly being TRBD1 (5 bases). CDR3 length: 15 residues. V was cut by 5 bases and J by 0 bases, with 11 bases left in between. Germline-derived CDR1 and CDR2 are SEHNR and FQNEAQ (reference sequence). The CDR3 DNA follows: TGTGCCAGCAGCACCGGGACCTCTAGCAATCAGCCCCAGCATTTT. It translates to CASSTGTSSNQPQHF.

This sequence joins TRBV28 and TRBJ1-5; tentative D call: TRBD1 (5 bases). CDR3 length: 17 amino acids. Germline CDR1 and CDR2: MDHEN and SYDVKM. With 6 bases removed from V and 0 bases from J, the gap between germline ends came to 18 bases. CDR3 nucleotides: TGTGCCAGCAGGCCAGCGGGGGGTTTCGGTAGCAATCAGCCCCAGCATTTT. Translated: CASRPAGGFGSNQPQHF.

The chain joins TRBV20-1 to TRBJ2-3; D may match TRBD1 or TRBD2 (5 bases each). Trimming shortened V by 6 bases and J by 7 bases, and 17 bases separated the two germline ends. CDR1 DFQATT and CDR2 SNEGSKA come from the germline V gene (reference sequence). The CDR3 spans 13 residues. CDR3 residues: CSAPGPGGNTQYF. The CDR3 coding sequence is TGCAGTGCCCCGGGACCCGGCGGAAATACGCAGTATTTT.

This chain uses TRBV6-6 with TRBJ1-1; TRBD1 is a possible D gene (5 bases). Trimming pared 0 bases from V and 5 bases from J, leaving 19 bases between. The length of the CDR3 is 17 residues. Germline CDR1 MNHNY, CDR2 SVGAGI (reference sequence). This CDR3 is CASSYSGGGPWRTEAFF. The CDR3 DNA reads as TGTGCCAGCAGTTACTCCGGCGGGGGACCCTGGAGGACTGAAGCTTTCTTT.

This chain links TRBV18 with TRBJ2-7; D is ambiguous. Germline V CDR1 and CDR2: KGHSH, LQKENI. The V and J ends lost 3 bases and 4 bases respectively, with 7 bases between them. This CDR3 comprises 12 residues. CDR3 DNA sequence: TGTGCCAGCTCACCCAGCCAGTACGAGCAGTACTTC. Amino acids: CASSPSQYEQYF.

The CDR3: CAISAPGTSGGANTGELFF. The CDR3 coding sequence is TGTGCCATCAGTGCCCCCGGGACTAGCGGGGGGGCCAACACCGGGGAGCTGTTTTTT. V and J are TRBV10-3 and TRBJ2-2; TRBD2 aligns across 16 bases. This CDR3 spans 19 amino acids. Per the germline V gene, CDR1 is ENHRY and CDR2 is SYGVKD. Germline trimming cut 4 bases from V and 2 bases from J; bases unmatched to any gene: 7.

The chain is built from TRBV5-1 and TRBJ2-7; the D is unclear. Germline V gives CDR1 SGHRS, CDR2 YFSETQ. V was pared by 0 bases and J by 3 bases, with 7 bases between. This CDR3 has 13 residues. The DNA for the CDR3 is TGCGCCAGCAGCTTGGGACAACTCTACGAGCAGTACTTC. Protein product: CASSLGQLYEQYF.

As to this clonotype: Mismatch with germline at one junction end may stem from a read error. The rearrangement uses TRBV7-7 and TRBJ2-5, with D possibly TRBD2 on 6 matching bases. The CDR3 is 15 residues long. The germline gives CDR1 SSHAT, CDR2 FNYEAQ (reference sequence). CDR3 in amino acids: CASSLEPSDQETQYF. The DNA for the CDR3 is TGTGCTAGCAGCTTAGAGCCTAGCGACCAAGAGACCCAGTACTTC.

This clonotype turned up a few times. The chain has TRBV20-1 and TRBJ2-1; 10 bases are a match to TRBD2. Germline assignment: CDR1 DFQATT and CDR2 SNEGSKA (reference sequence). The CDR3 has 14 amino acids. V shed 2 bases, J shed 6 bases, and the junction held 4 bases outside the gene matches. The CDR3 nucleotides are TGCAGTGCTAGACCCGGGACTAGCGTCAATGAGCAGTTCTTC. This translates into CSARPGTSVNEQFF.

CDR3 sequence: CASSLGTYPHNSPLHF. The CDR3 DNA reads TGCGCCAGCAGCTTGGGGACCTACCCTCATAATTCACCCCTCCACTTT. The rearrangement uses TRBV5-1 and TRBJ1-6; D gene ambiguous. Per the germline V gene, CDR1 is SGHRS and CDR2 is YFSETQ. There are 16 residues in the CDR3. Trimming stripped 0 bases from V and 5 bases from J, with 12 bases between. Complete variable domain (other parts from reference TRBV5-1 and TRBJ1-6): KAGVTQTPRYLIKTRGQQVTLSCSPISGHRSVSWYQQTPGQGLQFLFEYFSETQRNKGNFPGRFSGRQFSNSRSEMNVSTLELGDSALYLCASSLGTYPHNSPLHFGNGTRLTVT.

This clonotype was picked up one time. The rearrangement links TRBV25-1 to TRBJ2-7; D possibly corresponds to TRBD1 (6 bases). This CDR3 spans 13 amino acids. The germline V gene has CDR1 MGHDK and CDR2 SYGVNS. The V and J ends lost 9 bases and 2 bases respectively, with 14 bases between them. The CDR3 DNA reads as TGTGCCAGATGGGGGCTAGCAACCTACGAGCAGTACGTC. This translates into CARWGLATYEQYV.

A few counts support this clonotype. The J gene is TRBJ1-1, the V gene TRBV5-1; D remains unclear. The germline CDR1 and CDR2 sequences are SGHRS and YFSETQ. The CDR3 runs to 12 residues. Trimming removed 4 bases from V and 7 bases from J, with 11 bases in between. The CDR3, as DNA: TGCGCCAGCAGCCCAGATCCGGGTGAAGCTTTCTTT. Its translation is CASSPDPGEAFF. Complete variable domain (other parts from reference TRBV5-1 and TRBJ1-1): KAGVTQTPRYLIKTRGQQVTLSCSPISGHRSVSWYQQTPGQGLQFLFEYFSETQRNKGNFPGRFSGRQFSNSRSEMNVSTLELGDSALYLCASSPDPGEAFFGQGTRLTVV.

This clonotype was found a few times. The V gene is TRBV11-2, the J gene TRBJ1-4; a possible D gene is TRBD1 (5 bases). The CDR3 has 14 amino acids. Germline V lookup: CDR1 SGHAT, CDR2 FQNNGV. V was pared by 5 bases and J by 6 bases, with 13 bases between. The CDR3 spells CASSMWGEDEKLFF. The CDR3 bases are TGTGCCAGCAGCATGTGGGGGGAGGATGAAAAACTGTTTTTT.

V and J are TRBV27 and TRBJ1-6, with D unresolved. CDR1 MNHEY and CDR2 SMNVEV come from the germline V gene (reference sequence). Trimming left V 1 base short and J 6 bases short, with 7 bases between. This CDR3 is 14 amino acids long. The CDR3 protein is CASSLLGGNSPLHF. The DNA for the CDR3 is TGTGCCAGCAGTTTATTAGGCGGTAATTCACCCCTCCACTTT.

The chain has TRBV7-8 and TRBJ1-5; perhaps TRBD1 as D (6 bases). There are 13 residues in the CDR3. Trimming took 5 bases from V and 6 from J, leaving 11 bases between them. The germline gives CDR1 SGHVS, CDR2 FQNEAQ. The CDR3 coding sequence is TGTGCCAGCAGCCACAGGGATTCTCAGCCCCAGCATTTT. Translation: CASSHRDSQPQHF.

The chain combines TRBV7-9 with TRBJ2-7; no definite D call. The CDR3 spans 13 residues. The V end was cut by 3 bases, the J end by 4 bases, with 10 bases between. The germline gives CDR1 SEHNR, CDR2 FQNEAQ (reference sequence). CDR3: CASSFPGRYEQYF. The CDR3 region has the DNA TGTGCCAGCAGCTTCCCCGGGCGGTACGAGCAGTACTTC. The whole variable domain, filled in from reference TRBV7-9 and TRBJ2-7, reads DTGVSQNPRHKITKRGQNVTFRCDPISEHNRLYWYRQTLGQGPEFLTYFQNEAQLEKSRLLSDRFSAERPKGSFSTLEIQRTEQGDSAMYLCASSFPGRYEQYFGPGTRLTVT.

CDR3 nucleotides: TGTGCCAGCAGCGTAGCTCCAGTGCACAATGAGCAGTTCTTC. Residues: CASSVAPVHNEQFF. This chain links TRBV9 with TRBJ2-1, with no clear D. Germline V lookup: CDR1 SGDLS, CDR2 YYNGEE. The CDR3 loop spans 14 amino acids. V was shortened by 0 bases and J by 5 bases, with 9 bases between the two germline ends.

This clonotype was counted only a few times. V gene TRBV9 combines with J gene TRBJ1-3; a possible D gene is TRBD1 (6 bases). The CDR3 has 14 residues. The V and J ends lost 6 bases and 3 bases respectively, with 13 bases between them. Germline CDR1 is SGDLS and CDR2 is YYNGEE. The CDR3 region has the DNA TGTGCCAGCAACTTGGACAGTTTTGGAAACACCATATATTTT. Encoded protein: CASNLDSFGNTIYF.

This clonotype was counted a few times. The V gene is TRBV10-3, the J gene TRBJ2-1; D is perhaps TRBD1 (5 bases). This CDR3 has 14 residues. V lost 2 bases and J lost 8, with 13 bases in between. Germline CDR1 ENHRY, CDR2 SYGVKD. CDR3 bases: TGTGCCATCAGTGAGAGGCAGTTAGGGGATGAGCAGTTCTTC. This encodes CAISERQLGDEQFF.